The rows below give T cell receptor beta chains drawn from one sample of a study of post-analysis software for immune sequencing data. Via MiXCR, TCRdb re-called the PCR reads, giving one row per CDR3 protein. The table lists about 760,000 distinct CDR3 sequences, about 27% of them singletons. Sequenced sample: blood. The receptor source for this set is a girl aged 10 to 17 with multiple sclerosis. The CDR3 runs from the conserved cysteine through the conserved F or W.

length	V	J	CDR3
15	TRBV4-3	TRBJ1-1	CASSQDWGRVPEAFF
16	TRBV20-1	TRBJ2-3	CSASPLAGGPTDTQYF
15	TRBV4-1	TRBJ1-2	CASSQPGRVRYGYTF
14	TRBV20-1	TRBJ1-2	CSAPPGDSNYGYTF
14	TRBV6-2/TRBV6-3	TRBJ1-2	CASTRIREGYGYTF
14	TRBV12-3/TRBV12-4	TRBJ1-5	CASSSGALNQPQHF
16	TRBV7-9	TRBJ2-1	CASSNGPGQGYNEQFF
15	TRBV3-1	TRBJ1-5	CASSQFPGGGQPQHF
16	TRBV7-9	TRBJ2-6	CASSDLGRTEANVLTF
16	TRBV12-3/TRBV12-4	TRBJ2-1	CASSPPSVNFYNEQFF
12	TRBV12-3/TRBV12-4	TRBJ1-1	CASSLFGTEAFF
14	TRBV29-1	TRBJ2-5	CSVEPGDRGETQYF
17	TRBV14	TRBJ2-3	CASSQGQGIGWADTQYF
16	TRBV6-5	TRBJ2-4	CAIGQERILAKNIQYF
15	TRBV4-3	TRBJ2-7	CASSRENRGPYEQYF
11	TRBV2	TRBJ2-7	CASSVNYEQYF
17	TRBV27	-	CASSSPRGSGSSSEQYF
14	TRBV7-8	TRBJ2-1	CASSRRGGYDEQFF
13	TRBV7-2	TRBJ2-1	CASSFTGYNEQFF
13	TRBV7-9	TRBJ2-7	CASSLGRFGEQYF